The 11 T cell receptor beta chains below were found in one sample sequenced in a study of blood T cell repertoires in COVID-19. Sequenced by immunoSEQ multiplex PCR; TCRdb stores in-frame clones only, minus some. This sample has about 70,000 clones, with 81% found just once. Sequencing was done on a sample of peripheral blood. All receptors derive from a woman between 65 and 79 years old with acute or convalescent COVID-19.

The chain couples TRBV4-3 to TRBJ2-7; 7 positions match TRBD2. The germline CDR1 and CDR2 sequences are LGHNA and YSLEER. The CDR3 loop spans 15 amino acids. The trim removed 4 bases at V and 0 bases at J, leaving 6 bases unmatched. The DNA for the CDR3 is TGCGCCAGCAGCCGCGGAGCGGGGCTCTCCTACGAGCAGTACTTC. It yields the protein CASSRGAGLSYEQYF.

The chain recombines TRBV2 with TRBJ2-1; 10 bases agree with TRBD1. V gave up 6 bases and J gave up 7 bases; unmatched junction bases: 9. Germline V gene sequence: CDR1 SNHLY, CDR2 FYNNEI. The CDR3 is made up of 15 amino acids. CDR3 nucleotide sequence: TGTGCCAGCAGGGCAGGACAGGGGGGTTGGAATGAGCAGTTCTTC. This gives the protein CASRAGQGGWNEQFF.

The rearrangement joins TRBV2 to TRBJ1-1, with a tentative D call TRBD1 (5 bases). CDR3 length: 13 amino acids. The V end lost 7 bases, the J end lost 3 bases, and 12 bases lay between the germline ends. Looked up from germline, CDR1 is SNHLY and CDR2 is FYNNEI. The CDR3 DNA reads TGTGCCAGCATTCGGGGGGTTGACACTGAAGCTTTCTTT. Protein: CASIRGVDTEAFF.

The DNA for the CDR3 is TGCAGCGGACAGGGTGGAAACACCATATATTTT. Translating it yields CSGQGGNTIYF. The genes are TRBV29-1 and TRBJ1-3; 7 bases are a match to TRBD1. The junction had 0 bases not matched to a gene; V was cut back by 7 bases and J by 3 bases. Germline values: CDR1 SQVTM, CDR2 ANQGSEA. This CDR3 has 11 residues.

This rearrangement joins TRBV10-1 to TRBJ2-2; possible D gene TRBD1, 5 bases. CDR1 and CDR2 (germline): WNHNN, SYGVQD (reference sequence). The CDR3 length is 16 residues. V lost 4 bases and J 2 bases, leaving 14 bases between the germline ends. The CDR3 reads CASSAHRSLNTGELFF. Written as DNA, the CDR3 is TGCGCCAGCAGTGCCCACAGGAGCCTTAACACCGGGGAGCTGTTTTTT.

J is TRBJ2-7 and V is TRBV7-9, with 7 bases aligning to TRBD1. The germline CDR1 and CDR2 sequences are SEHNR and FQNEAQ (reference sequence). The CDR3 covers 13 residues. V lost 3 bases to trimming and J lost 5 bases; unmatched junction nucleotides: 4. The CDR3 loop reads CASSFNRGHEQYF. The CDR3 DNA reads as TGTGCCAGCAGCTTTAACAGGGGCCACGAGCAGTACTTC. The variable domain in full, completed from reference TRBV7-9 and TRBJ2-7, reads DTGVSQNPRHKITKRGQNVTFRCDPISEHNRLYWYRQTLGQGPEFLTYFQNEAQLEKSRLLSDRFSAERPKGSFSTLEIQRTEQGDSAMYLCASSFNRGHEQYFGPGTRLTVT.

The chain employs TRBV7-2 and TRBJ1-2; 8 bases align to TRBD1. V lost 5 bases to trimming and J lost 8 bases; unmatched junction nucleotides: 13. Germline V gene lookup returns CDR1 SGHTA and CDR2 FQGNSA. This CDR3 spans 15 amino acids. This CDR3 is CASSPGPTGAGGYTF. In nucleotides, the CDR3 is TGTGCCAGCAGCCCCGGACCGACAGGGGCTGGAGGCTACACCTTC.

The chain employs TRBV30 and TRBJ2-1; maybe TRBD1 (5 bases). Germline CDR1 GTSNPN, CDR2 SVGIG (reference sequence). V lost 4 bases and J 5 bases, leaving 18 bases between the germline ends. CDR3 length equals 15 residues. CDR3: CAWNRFGHSNNEQFF. The CDR3, as DNA: TGTGCCTGGAACCGCTTCGGACATTCCAACAATGAGCAGTTCTTC.

CDR3 sequence (DNA): TGTGCCAGCAGCTTAGATACTAGCGGGGGAAGCACAGATACGCAGTATTTT. The encoded protein is CASSLDTSGGSTDTQYF. This chain links TRBV13 with TRBJ2-3; 11 bases map to TRBD2. J was trimmed by 0 bases and V by 1 base; bases with no gene match: 3. The length of the CDR3 is 17 residues. CDR1 PRHDT and CDR2 FYEKMQ come from the germline V gene (reference sequence).

V gene TRBV5-1 combines with J gene TRBJ2-1; the match to TRBD1 covers 10 bases. J was trimmed by 8 bases and V by 3 bases; bases with no gene match: 5. This CDR3 contains 14 residues. From germline, CDR1 is SGHRS and CDR2 YFSETQ. The CDR3 loop is CASSSRTGGDEQFF. The CDR3 nucleotides read TGCGCCAGCAGCTCCAGGACAGGGGGGGATGAGCAGTTCTTC.

This CDR3 is CASSYSTGLNTGELFF. The CDR3 nucleotides are TGTGCCAGCAGTTACTCAACAGGGCTGAACACCGGGGAGCTGTTTTTT. V is TRBV6-5 and J is TRBJ2-2; D perhaps matches TRBD1 (6 bases). Trimming removed 0 bases from V and 1 base from J, with 9 bases in between. The length of the CDR3 is 16 residues. Germline V gene sequence: CDR1 MNHEY, CDR2 SVGAGI.